This TCR beta chain is from a study of T-cell reconstitution after alpha-beta-depleted transplantation in children. Germline V lookup: CDR1 SGHDT, CDR2 YYEEEE. With 5 bases clipped from V and 2 bases from J, the junction kept 5 bases outside the gene matches. The CDR3 is made up of 14 amino acids. This sample's TCRbeta library carried unique molecular identifier barcodes. TCRdb re-analysed the PCR reads in MiXCR, keeping a single row per CDR3 protein. The sample has approximately 400,000 distinct CDR3 sequences; about 11% are singletons. The sequence was obtained from a human donor who donated a stem cell graft to a child with acute myeloid leukemia. The rearrangement uses TRBV5-6 and TRBJ2-7; the match to TRBD2 covers 9 bases. The source material was PBMCs from the stem cell graft donor, sampled from the stem cell graft. The CDR3 is CASRKRGDPYEQYF. In DNA, the CDR3 is TGTGCCAGCAGAAAGCGGGGGGATCCCTACGAGCAGTACTTC.